The clone carrying this T cell receptor beta chain appeared many times. Its target is not known. Authors' processing steps: CDR3 was compared across clinicopathological groups, and the resulting differences were used to build a distant-metastasis classifier for papillary thyroid cancer. TCRdb re-clonotyped the PCR reads via MiXCR. None of the V and J calls come from the authors' own analysis; TCRdb made them. The table records tens of thousands of clones, 15% of them present only once. The data originate from a study of metastatic and nonmetastatic thyroid tumors. On the study more broadly: The study looked at repertoires side by side in blood and in tumor or nodule tissue from malignant and benign thyroid patients. Study-wide results and limits: As reported, TCR beta diversity in blood and tumor was significantly higher in malignant thyroid tumors than in benign nodules.

Germline-derived CDR1 and CDR2 are SNHLY and FYNNEI. The junction had 8 bases not matched to a gene; V was cut back by 8 bases and J by 1 base. CDR3 length: 17 amino acids. Patients were all untreated before their thyroid surgery. The gene calls are TRBV2 and TRBJ1-6, with 10 bases fitting TRBD1. This clonotype was obtained from a female donor with papillary thyroid cancer or a benign thyroid nodule (not recorded which). Some clones in this sample may be carry-over from other donors' samples. Source material: blood. DNA for the CDR3: TGTGCCAGCCAATCGACAGGGGGCCAATCCTATAATTCACCCCTCCACTTT. As protein: CASQSTGGQSYNSPLHF.